This T cell receptor beta chain was documented in a study of beta chain features in type 1 diabetes. Every isolated RNA sample was fully reverse transcribed, so sequencing captured expressed TCRB transcripts. Data came from immunoSEQ multiplex PCR; TCRdb stores just in-frame clones and leaves some out. Found here are about 710,000 clones, around 15% of them singletons; the top ten hold 0.03% to 0.045%. CDR3 size: 13 residues. The germline V gene encodes CDR1 GTSNPN and CDR2 SVGIG (reference sequence). V was clipped by 0 bases and J by 7 bases, with 11 bases between them. Study findings and constraints: PCR might pick shorter templates more often, in the same way for patients and controls. Cells with high TCR expression could be over-represented by cDNA sequencing. In all four CD4+ subsets, TCRB CDR3 length was significantly, moderately reduced in type 1 diabetes.

To note about this clone: As yet, its antigen is unknown.

Sequences were obtained from naive CD4+ T cells from blood. This chain uses TRBV30 with TRBJ2-3; D may be TRBD2 (5 bases). The receptor's source is a man aged 18-30 years with type 1 diabetes. The DNA of the CDR3 is TGTGCCTGGAGTGTAGCGGAGTGGAATACGCAGTATTTT. As protein: CAWSVAEWNTQYF.